This T cell receptor beta chain is drawn from a study of OX40 agonist ivuxolimab in advanced cancers. Study overall: Patients took ivuxolimab, an agonistic anti-OX40 (CD134) antibody.

Findings and limits, study-wide: At doses 0.1 to 3.0 mg/kg, CD4+ and CD8+ clones expanded.

Comments on this clone: Its antigen is unknown.

It was autoimmune disease history or systemic immunosuppression that excluded patients. Peripheral blood came from all dose cohorts at three timepoints. Only in-frame clones appear in the TCRdb table, and some are missing; sequencing was by immunoSEQ multiplex PCR. The sample has more than 55,000 clones; approximately 83% are singletons. Deletions cut 6 bases from V and 9 bases from J, with 9 bases between. Germline CDR1 and CDR2: LNHDA and SQIVND (reference sequence). This CDR3 comprises 11 residues. The receptor comes from an adult with an advanced solid tumor such as melanoma, head and neck, liver or kidney cancer. This material consisted of CD4+ or CD8+ T cells sorted from blood, taken in a trial of the OX40 agonist ivuxolimab. The chain uses TRBV19 and TRBJ2-1; possible D gene TRBD1, 5 bases. The CDR3 DNA reads as TGTGCCAGTAGCCTCACAGGTGAGCAGTTCTTC. Translating it yields CASSLTGEQFF.